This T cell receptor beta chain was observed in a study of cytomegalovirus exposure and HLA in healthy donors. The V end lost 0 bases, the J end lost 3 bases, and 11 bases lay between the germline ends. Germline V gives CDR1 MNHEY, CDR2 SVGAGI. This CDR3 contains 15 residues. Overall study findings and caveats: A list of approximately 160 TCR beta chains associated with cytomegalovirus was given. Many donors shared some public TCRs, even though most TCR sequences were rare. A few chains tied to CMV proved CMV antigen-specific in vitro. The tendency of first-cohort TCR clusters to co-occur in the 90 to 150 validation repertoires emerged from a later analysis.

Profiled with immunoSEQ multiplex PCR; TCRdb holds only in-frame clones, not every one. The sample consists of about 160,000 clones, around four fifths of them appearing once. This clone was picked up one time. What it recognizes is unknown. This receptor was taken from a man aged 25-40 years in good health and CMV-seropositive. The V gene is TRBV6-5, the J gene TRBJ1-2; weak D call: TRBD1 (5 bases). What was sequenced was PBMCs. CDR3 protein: CASSYSAGTYYGYTF. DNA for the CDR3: TGTGCCAGCAGTTACTCAGCGGGGACTTACTATGGCTACACCTTC.